This T cell receptor (beta chain) was captured in a study of shared clonotypes between healthy human individuals. For the study at large: Two women and three men aged 18 to 49 served as donors. Study conclusions and caveats: The four-donor shared clonotypes exceeded non-shared clonotypes in generation probability, with non-shared ones scoring lower.

Only CD45RO-negative cells positively selected for CCR7 counted as naive CD8 cells, so terminally differentiated effector memory CD45RA+ cells were excluded. This clone appeared once. What it recognizes is unknown. Using immunoSEQ multiplex PCR, the repertoire was profiled, and TCRdb retains in-frame clones only, with some absent. The sample lists 2 million to 2.5 million clones; about 95% were seen once. Germline V CDR1 and CDR2: SGHDT, YYEEEE. The CDR3 extends over 13 amino acids. The V gene lost 2 bases and the J gene lost 5 bases, with 10 bases spanning the gap. The sequence came from a young man in good health. Sequencing input: naive CD8+ T cells sorted from blood. This sequence joins TRBV5-6 and TRBJ1-1; no definite D call. The CDR3 spells CASSFLAITEAFF. The CDR3, as DNA: TGTGCCAGCAGCTTTTTAGCCATAACTGAAGCTTTCTTT.